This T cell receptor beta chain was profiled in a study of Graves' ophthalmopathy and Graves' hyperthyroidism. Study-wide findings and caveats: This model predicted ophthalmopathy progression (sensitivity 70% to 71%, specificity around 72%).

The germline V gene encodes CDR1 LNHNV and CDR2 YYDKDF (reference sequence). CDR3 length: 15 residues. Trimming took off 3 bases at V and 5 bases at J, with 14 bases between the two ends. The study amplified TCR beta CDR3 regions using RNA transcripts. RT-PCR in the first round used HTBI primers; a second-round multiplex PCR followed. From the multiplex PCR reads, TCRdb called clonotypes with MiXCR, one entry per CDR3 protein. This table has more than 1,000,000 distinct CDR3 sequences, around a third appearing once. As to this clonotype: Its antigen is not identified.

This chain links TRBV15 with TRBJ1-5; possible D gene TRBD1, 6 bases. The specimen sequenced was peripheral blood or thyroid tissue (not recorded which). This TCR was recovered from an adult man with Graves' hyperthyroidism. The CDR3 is CATSSLAGADQPQHF. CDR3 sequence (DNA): TGTGCCACCAGCAGCTTAGCGGGGGCGGATCAGCCCCAGCATTTT.